This TCR beta chain was retrieved from a study of CD8+ T cells in alopecia areata. This CDR3 has 15 amino acids. V gave up 6 bases and J gave up 0 bases, with 15 bases separating them. Germline lookup yields CDR1 SQVTM and CDR2 ANQGSEA. Sequencing templates came from extracted RNA that was reverse transcribed into cDNA. Only in-frame clones appear in the TCRdb table, and some are missing; sequencing was by immunoSEQ multiplex PCR. Of more than 95,000 clones listed, roughly 50% are singletons. Comment on this clone: As yet, its antigen is unknown.

General study findings and limits: Mouse data revealed clearer TCR sharing than patient data did, a gap possibly tied to HLA. Scalp specimens additionally yield sequences from normal skin's resident alphabeta T cells. Higher clonality and more expanded CD8+ clones appeared in lesional than normal scalp.

V and J are TRBV29-1 and TRBJ2-4; TRBD1 is a possible D gene (6 bases). The clonotype comes from a human donor in good health. Sequencing used CD4+ T cells sorted from blood. CDR3 amino acids: CSVAEGTLAKNIQYF. In DNA, the CDR3 is TGCAGCGTCGCGGAAGGGACACTAGCCAAAAACATTCAGTACTTC.